This entry lists 29 T cell receptor beta chains sequenced from one sample in a study of Graves' ophthalmopathy and Graves' hyperthyroidism. Amplifying from RNA transcripts, the study obtained TCR beta CDR3 regions. RT-PCR with HTBI primers came first, then second-round multiplex PCR. TCRdb processed the multiplex PCR reads anew with MiXCR; each CDR3 protein has one entry. This repertoire shows 450,000 to 600,000 distinct CDR3 sequences, less than 45% found once; its top ten account for around 4.6%. The sequencing input was peripheral blood or thyroid tissue (not recorded which). All receptors derive from an adult man with Graves' hyperthyroidism.

V is TRBV7-3 and J is TRBJ2-5; 8 bases line up with TRBD1. The V gene's germline CDR1 is SGHTA and CDR2 FQGTGA. The CDR3 loop spans 15 amino acids. J was trimmed by 5 bases and V by 5 bases; bases with no gene match: 10. CDR3 loop: CASSLLPGGAETQYF. For the CDR3, the DNA is TGTGCCAGCAGCCTACTCCCAGGGGGCGCGGAGACCCAGTACTTC.

This clonotype was counted at least ten times. This chain joins TRBV5-5 and TRBJ1-2; tentative D call: TRBD1 (5 bases). CDR3 length: 14 amino acids. The V end was cut by 3 bases, the J end by 8 bases, with 17 bases between. Germline values: CDR1 SGHKS, CDR2 YYEKEE (reference sequence). The CDR3 nucleotides read TGTGCCAGCAGCTCCCCGCTCGTGAGGGACGGCTACACCTTC. Its translation: CASSSPLVRDGYTF.

In its sample, this clonotype was seen many times. This sequence joins TRBV7-9 and TRBJ1-1; 8 nucleotides align to TRBD1. With 4 bases clipped from V and 4 bases from J, the junction kept 8 bases outside the gene matches. Germline V gene data show CDR1 as SEHNR and CDR2 as FQNEAQ (reference sequence). The CDR3 is 15 residues long. The chain's CDR3 is CASSSADREPTEAFF. The CDR3 region has the DNA TGTGCCAGCAGCTCCGCGGACAGGGAGCCCACTGAAGCTTTCTTT.

The sample holds many counts of this clonotype. V and J are TRBV19 and TRBJ2-7; the match to TRBD1 covers 8 bases. CDR3 length: 14 amino acids. The germline V gene has CDR1 LNHDA and CDR2 SQIVND (reference sequence). Germline trimming cut 4 bases from V and 5 bases from J; bases unmatched to any gene: 7. CDR3 in amino acids: CASSKWTGIHEQYF. CDR3 in DNA: TGTGCCAGTAGTAAATGGACAGGGATCCACGAGCAGTACTTC.

DNA of the CDR3: TGCAGCGTTCGAGTGGGCGGGGGCGTCTGGGACGAGCAGTACTTC. Translating it yields CSVRVGGGVWDEQYF. The gene calls are TRBV29-1 and TRBJ2-7; TRBD2 might be the D (7 bases). The CDR3 has 15 residues. The germline V and J ends were trimmed by 5 bases and 5 bases, with 22 bases remaining between them. The germline V gene encodes CDR1 SQVTM and CDR2 ANQGSEA.

The chain is built from TRBV12-3 or TRBV12-4 and TRBJ2-2; 7 nucleotides line up with TRBD1. J gave up 1 base and V 5 bases, and 10 bases lay outside the gene matches. The length of the CDR3 is 17 residues. CDR3 residues: CASSTIPGQKNTGELFF. The CDR3 bases are TGTGCCAGCAGTACCATCCCGGGACAGAAGAACACCGGGGAGCTGTTTTTT.

This clonotype was observed once. A much bigger clone sits one base away, suggesting this may be a read error. The chain joins TRBV10-3 to TRBJ1-5; TRBD1 matches 8 bases. Germline V CDR1 and CDR2: ENHRY, SYGVKD. With 5 bases clipped from V and 4 bases from J, the junction kept 7 bases outside the gene matches. This CDR3 region has 15 residues. CDR3 bases: TGTGCCATCAGTTATTCGCAGGGGGCGAATCAGCCCCAGCATTTT. Translating gives CAISYSQGANQPQHF.

There are many counts of this clonotype. The chain carries TRBV12-3 or TRBV12-4 and TRBJ1-5, with 7 bases that match TRBD1. The ends lost 3 bases at V and 6 bases at J; junction bases unmatched: 11. The length of the CDR3 is 16 residues. The CDR3 spells CASSFRQGGGGQPQHF. The CDR3, as DNA: TGTGCCAGCAGTTTTCGACAGGGAGGAGGTGGTCAGCCCCAGCATTTT.

This clonotype was detected only a few times. V gene TRBV10-3 combines with J gene TRBJ1-1; weak D call: TRBD1 (5 bases). Trimming removed 10 bases from V and 5 bases from J, with 17 bases in between. The germline V gene encodes CDR1 ENHRY and CDR2 SYGVKD. This CDR3 has 13 amino acids. The CDR3 nucleotides read TGTGCCAGCATCCCGGGGGGGGGGACTGAAGCTTTCTTT. This codes for CASIPGGGTEAFF.

Concerning this clonotype itself: A much larger clone sits a single nucleotide away, making a read error possible. This chain joins TRBV9 and TRBJ1-1; D unresolved. Per germline, CDR1 SGDLS and CDR2 YYNGEE. The CDR3 runs 14 residues. DNA for the CDR3: TGTGCCAACAGCGCCAGCGGGGTAAACACTGAAGCTTTCTTT. Translation: CANSASGVNTEAFF. Looking up the rest from reference TRBV9 and TRBJ1-1 gives the full variable domain: DSGVTQTPKHLITATGQRVTLRCSPRSGDLSVYWYQQSLDQGLQFLIQYYNGEERAKGNILERFSAQQFPDLHSELNLSSLELGDSALYFCANSASGVNTEAFFGQGTRLTVV.

This clonotype has a count of ten or more. V is TRBV5-6 and J is TRBJ2-7, with D unresolved. Germline CDR1 SGHDT, CDR2 YYEEEE. CDR3 length equals 13 residues. The V end lost 1 base, the J end lost 5 bases, and 10 bases lay between the germline ends. CDR3 sequence: CASSLIGSHEQYF. The CDR3 region has the DNA TGTGCCAGCAGCTTGATCGGGTCCCACGAGCAGTACTTC.

There are many counts of this clonotype. CDR3 sequence reads: CASSDGGQDTEAFF. CDR3 nucleotide sequence: TGCGCCAGCAGTGATGGAGGTCAGGACACTGAAGCTTTCTTT. The gene calls are TRBV10-1 and TRBJ1-1; D not certain. V dropped 3 bases and J dropped 3 bases, with 11 bases sitting between them. The germline V gene encodes CDR1 WNHNN and CDR2 SYGVQD (reference sequence). This CDR3 is 14 amino acids long.

The sample holds many counts of this clonotype. This chain uses TRBV18 with TRBJ2-5; no clear D gene. The CDR3 is 14 residues long. CDR1 is KGHSH and CDR2 is LQKENI in the germline V gene. The germline V and J ends were trimmed by 2 bases and 4 bases, with 11 bases remaining between them. CDR3 amino acids: CASSPIWTVETQYF. In nucleotides, the CDR3 is TGTGCCAGCTCACCAATTTGGACGGTAGAGACCCAGTACTTC.

Worth noting for this clonotype: The conserved phenylalanine or tryptophan is not found at the CDR3 terminus, so this likely reflects a read error. The DNA is omitted, as the CDR3 cannot be located on it reliably, and the CDR3 follows TCRdb's listing. The genes are TRBV9 and TRBJ2-6; the table's D call, TRBD1, has no DNA check behind it. In germline, CDR1 is SGDLS, CDR2 YYNGEE. The CDR3 length equals 13 residues, ends included. CDR3 amino acids: CASSVFPGTRGAI.

The chain joins TRBV20-1 to TRBJ1-6, with 10 bases that match TRBD1. Germline V gene sequence: CDR1 DFQATT, CDR2 SNEGSKA (reference sequence). The CDR3 covers 15 residues. Losses at the gene ends were 3 bases for V and 8 bases for J; bases not matched to a gene: 7. The CDR3, as DNA: TGCAGTGCTAGCTCCCGACAGGGGGCTTATTCACCCCTCCACTTT. Protein product: CSASSRQGAYSPLHF.

This clonotype was seen a handful of times. Being one base from a much bigger clone, this may be a read error. The J gene is TRBJ1-1, the V gene TRBV25-1, with D possibly matching TRBD1 (5 bases). V gave up 3 bases and J gave up 1 base, with 12 bases separating them. Germline CDR1 reads MGHDK; CDR2 reads SYGVNS. This CDR3 has 15 amino acids. CDR3 bases: TGTGCCAGCAGTGATACGGGGGGTCGGAACACTGAAGCTTTCTTT. It codes for CASSDTGGRNTEAFF.

The sample holds many counts of this clonotype. This sequence joins TRBV15 and TRBJ2-7, with 7 bases lining up with TRBD1. The CDR3 is 13 residues long. V gave up 6 bases and J gave up 0 bases; unmatched junction bases: 2. The germline V gene encodes CDR1 LNHNV and CDR2 YYDKDF (reference sequence). CDR3 bases: TGTGCCACCAGTAGGGACAGCTCCTACGAGCAGTACTTC. Its translation is CATSRDSSYEQYF.

The chain couples TRBV7-6 to TRBJ1-1; D is ambiguous. CDR1 is SGHVS, CDR2 FNYEAQ, per germline. V shed 8 bases and J shed 14 bases, with 15 bases lying between them. The CDR3 sequence is 10 residues long. This CDR3 reads CASSGPDGFF. As DNA, the CDR3 is TGTGCCAGCTCCGGGCCGGATGGGTTCTTT.

This clonotype was observed many times. The chain has TRBV19 and TRBJ2-2; unclear D gene. This CDR3 spans 13 amino acids. Deletions cut 8 bases from V and 2 bases from J, with 9 bases between. Germline V gene lookup returns CDR1 LNHDA and CDR2 SQIVND (reference sequence). DNA of the CDR3: TGTGCCAGTCAGCTCAGAAACACCGGGGAGCTGTTTTTT. Its protein is CASQLRNTGELFF.

This clonotype was seen repeatedly, ten times or more. V is TRBV15 and J is TRBJ1-1, with 7 positions matching TRBD1. This CDR3 contains 14 residues. V gave up 2 bases and J gave up 4 bases; unmatched junction bases: 4. The germline V gene has CDR1 LNHNV and CDR2 YYDKDF (reference sequence). The CDR3 DNA follows: TGTGCCACCAGCAGAAACAGGGGACGCACTGAAGCTTTCTTT. It yields the protein CATSRNRGRTEAFF.

This clonotype was observed many times. V usage is TRBV9 and J usage is TRBJ1-2; TRBD1 is a possible D gene (6 bases). Germline V gene sequence: CDR1 SGDLS, CDR2 YYNGEE. Trimming took 4 bases from V and 0 from J, leaving 16 bases between them. The CDR3 is 16 residues long. This CDR3 reads CASSLSRGGANYGYTF. CDR3 coding DNA: TGTGCCAGCAGCCTATCCAGAGGGGGAGCTAACTATGGCTACACCTTC.

This clonotype was observed at least ten times. The chain links TRBV15 to TRBJ2-6, with D possibly TRBD2 on 5 matching bases. V gave up 1 base and J gave up 2 bases, with 12 bases separating them. This CDR3 has 17 amino acids. Per the germline V gene, CDR1 is LNHNV and CDR2 is YYDKDF (reference sequence). The CDR3 coding sequence is TGTGCCACCAGCAGAGGAGGGCCGGCTCCTGGGGCCAACGTCCTGACTTTC. Amino acid sequence: CATSRGGPAPGANVLTF.

As to this clonotype: A read error may explain this, as a much larger clone is one base away. V usage is TRBV7-3 and J usage is TRBJ2-2, with a possible D match to TRBD2 (5 bases). From germline, CDR1 is SGHTA and CDR2 FQGTGA. This CDR3 is built from 16 residues. The CDR3 DNA reads TGTGCCAGCAGCTTCTGGCAACTCCAGAACACCGGGGAGCTGGTTTTT. Protein product: CASSFWQLQNTGELVF.

This clonotype was counted only a few times. This sequence joins TRBV7-4 and TRBJ2-1; weak D call: TRBD1 (5 bases). The germline gives CDR1 SGHVT, CDR2 SQSDAQ. Trimming took 0 bases from V and 0 from J, leaving 12 bases between them. The CDR3 is 17 amino acids. This CDR3 reads CASSLASGFPSYNEQFF. DNA of the CDR3: TGTGCCAGCAGCTTAGCGTCAGGGTTCCCCTCCTACAATGAGCAGTTCTTC.

This clonotype appeared a single time. This sequence may be a read error, since a much larger clone differs from it by one base. The CDR3, as DNA: TGTGCCAGCTGCTCACAAGCTAACTATGGCTACACCTTC. It is translated as CASCSQANYGYTF. This chain connects TRBV11-3 to TRBJ1-2, with D unresolved. V dropped 8 bases and J dropped 0 bases, with 10 bases sitting between them. The CDR3 is 13 amino acids. In germline, CDR1 is SGHNT, CDR2 YENEEA.

With regard to this clonotype: Since a much larger clone is just one base distant, this may be a read error. The gene calls are TRBV7-2 and TRBJ2-3; 7 bases are shared with TRBD2. V lost 5 bases, J lost 6 bases, and 14 bases stayed unmatched. This CDR3 comprises 16 residues. Looked up from germline, CDR1 is SGHTA and CDR2 is FQGNSA. DNA of the CDR3: TGTACCAGCAGCACCACGACTAGCCAGCAGGAGGATACGCAGTATTTT. It codes for CTSSTTTSQQEDTQYF.

The chain couples TRBV12-3 or TRBV12-4 to TRBJ2-2; D gene uncertain. V was cut by 3 bases and J by 3 bases, with 8 bases left in between. The CDR3 consists of 14 residues. The CDR3 DNA reads TGTGCCAGCAGTTTCGGCGGACACACCGGGGAGCTGTTTTTT. Protein: CASSFGGHTGELFF.

Points on this clonotype: The junction departs from the called germline gene at one end, perhaps through a read error. The chain employs TRBV7-2 and TRBJ2-2; weak D call: TRBD2 (5 bases). The CDR3 totals 14 residues. CDR1 SGHTA and CDR2 FQGNSA come from the germline V gene. CDR3 bases: TGTGCCAGCAGCCTCGACGTGAACACCGGGGAGCCGTTTTTT. Amino acids: CASSLDVNTGEPFF.

This clonotype was recorded only once. The chain carries TRBV12-3 or TRBV12-4 and TRBJ1-5; TRBD1 matches at 7 bases. The CDR3 totals 14 residues. The ends lost 6 bases at V and 1 base at J; junction bases unmatched: 3. The CDR3 spells CASRTGMSNQPQHF. The CDR3 nucleotides are TGTGCCAGCAGGACAGGGATGAGCAATCAGCCCCAGCATTTT.